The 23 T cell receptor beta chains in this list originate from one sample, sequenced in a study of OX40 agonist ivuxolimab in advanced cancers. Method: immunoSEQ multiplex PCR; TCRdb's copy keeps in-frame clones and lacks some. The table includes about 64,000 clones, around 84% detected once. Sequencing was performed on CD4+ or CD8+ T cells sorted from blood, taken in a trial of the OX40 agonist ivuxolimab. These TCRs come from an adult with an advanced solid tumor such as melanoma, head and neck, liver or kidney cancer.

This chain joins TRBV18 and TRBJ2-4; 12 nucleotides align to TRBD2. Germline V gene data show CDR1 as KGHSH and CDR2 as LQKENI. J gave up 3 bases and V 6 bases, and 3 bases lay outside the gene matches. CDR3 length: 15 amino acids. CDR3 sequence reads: CASSPTSGSKNIQYF. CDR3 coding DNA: TGTGCCAGCTCTCCGACTAGCGGGAGCAAAAACATTCAGTACTTC.

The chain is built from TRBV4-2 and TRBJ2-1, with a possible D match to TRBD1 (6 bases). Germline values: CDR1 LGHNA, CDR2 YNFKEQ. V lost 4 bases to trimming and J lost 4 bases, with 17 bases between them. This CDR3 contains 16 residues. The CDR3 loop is CASSPLTDRSYNEQFF. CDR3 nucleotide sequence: TGTGCCAGCAGCCCCCTAACTGACAGGAGTTACAATGAGCAGTTCTTC.

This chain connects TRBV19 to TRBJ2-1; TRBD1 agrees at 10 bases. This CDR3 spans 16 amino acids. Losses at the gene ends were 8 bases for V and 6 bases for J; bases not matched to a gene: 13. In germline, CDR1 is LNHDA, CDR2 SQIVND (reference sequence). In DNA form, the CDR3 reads TGTGCCAGTGGCCCGGGACAGGGGAGATTGGTCAATGAGCAGTTCTTC. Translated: CASGPGQGRLVNEQFF.

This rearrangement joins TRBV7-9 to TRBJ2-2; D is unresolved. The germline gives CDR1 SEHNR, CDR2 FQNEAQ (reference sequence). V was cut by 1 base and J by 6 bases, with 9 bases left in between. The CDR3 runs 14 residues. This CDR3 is CASSLVVGAGELFF. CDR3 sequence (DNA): TGTGCCAGCAGCTTAGTGGTTGGGGCCGGGGAGCTGTTTTTT.

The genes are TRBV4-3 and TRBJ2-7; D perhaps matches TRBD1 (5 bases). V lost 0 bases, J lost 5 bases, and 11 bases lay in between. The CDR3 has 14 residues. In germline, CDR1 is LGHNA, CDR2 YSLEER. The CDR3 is CASSQELAGNEQYF. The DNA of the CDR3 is TGCGCCAGCAGCCAAGAGTTGGCAGGGAACGAGCAGTACTTC.

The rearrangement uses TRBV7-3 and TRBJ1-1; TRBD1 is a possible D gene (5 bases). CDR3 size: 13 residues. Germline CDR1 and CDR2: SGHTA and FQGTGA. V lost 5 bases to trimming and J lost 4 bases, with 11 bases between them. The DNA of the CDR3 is TGTGCCAGCAGCACACAGCAGGGCACTGAAGCTTTCTTT. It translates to CASSTQQGTEAFF.

The CDR3 is CASSKGGEQDEQYF. The CDR3 DNA is TGTGCCAGCAGCAAAGGGGGGGAACAAGACGAGCAGTACTTC. The chain is built from TRBV21-1 and TRBJ2-7; TRBD2, as called in the table, went unchecked against the DNA. TRBV21-1 is given as a pseudogene. This CDR3 has 14 amino acids.

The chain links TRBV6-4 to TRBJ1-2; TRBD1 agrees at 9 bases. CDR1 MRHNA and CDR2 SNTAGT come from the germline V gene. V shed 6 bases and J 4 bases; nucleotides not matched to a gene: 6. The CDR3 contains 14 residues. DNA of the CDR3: TGTGCCAGCAGCGCGGGACAGGGTTCCTATGGCTACACCTTC. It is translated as CASSAGQGSYGYTF.

CDR3: CASSSRGQGGFNQPQHF. As DNA, the CDR3 is TGTGCCAGCAGCTCTAGGGGGCAGGGGGGATTCAATCAGCCCCAGCATTTT. This chain joins TRBV7-8 and TRBJ1-5, with 7 bases that match TRBD1. Germline-derived CDR1 and CDR2 are SGHVS and FQNEAQ. V gave up 4 bases and J gave up 3 bases; unmatched junction bases: 12. CDR3 length: 17 residues.

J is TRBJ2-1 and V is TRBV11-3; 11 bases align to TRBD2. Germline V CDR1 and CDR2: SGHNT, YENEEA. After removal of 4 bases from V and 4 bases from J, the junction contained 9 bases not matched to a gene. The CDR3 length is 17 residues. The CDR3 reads CASSSPWGTSGYNEQFF. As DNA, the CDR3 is TGTGCCAGCAGCTCCCCGTGGGGGACTAGCGGATACAATGAGCAGTTCTTC.

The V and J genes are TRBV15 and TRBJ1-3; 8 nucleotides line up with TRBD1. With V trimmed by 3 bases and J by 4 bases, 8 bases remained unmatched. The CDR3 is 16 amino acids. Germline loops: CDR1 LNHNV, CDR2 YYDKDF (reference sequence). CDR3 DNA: TGTGCCACCAGCAGGGTAGGACAGGGCACAGGAAACACCATATATTTT. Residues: CATSRVGQGTGNTIYF.

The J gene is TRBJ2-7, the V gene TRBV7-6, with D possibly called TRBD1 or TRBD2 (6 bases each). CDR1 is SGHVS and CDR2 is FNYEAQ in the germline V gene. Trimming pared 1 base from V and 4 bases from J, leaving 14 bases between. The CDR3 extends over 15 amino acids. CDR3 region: CASSLVGGEVYEQYF. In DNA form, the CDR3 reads TGTGCCAGCAGCTTAGTGGGGGGCGAGGTTTACGAGCAGTACTTC.

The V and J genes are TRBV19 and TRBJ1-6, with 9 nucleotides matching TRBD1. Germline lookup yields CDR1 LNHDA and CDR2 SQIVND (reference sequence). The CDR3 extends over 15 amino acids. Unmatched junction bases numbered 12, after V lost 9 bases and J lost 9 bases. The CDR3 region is CASRDRVRRISPLHF. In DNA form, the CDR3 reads TGTGCCAGCCGGGACAGGGTCCGAAGGATTTCACCCCTCCACTTT.

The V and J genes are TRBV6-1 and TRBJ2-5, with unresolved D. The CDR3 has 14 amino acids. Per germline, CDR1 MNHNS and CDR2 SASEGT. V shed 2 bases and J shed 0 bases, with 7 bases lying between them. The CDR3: CASSELVYQETQYF. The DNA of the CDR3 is TGTGCCAGCAGTGAACTAGTGTACCAAGAGACCCAGTACTTC.

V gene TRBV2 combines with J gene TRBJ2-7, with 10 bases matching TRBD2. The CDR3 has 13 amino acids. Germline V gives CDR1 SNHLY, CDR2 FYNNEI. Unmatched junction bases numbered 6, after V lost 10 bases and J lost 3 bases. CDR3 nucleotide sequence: TGTGCCACCCACGGGACTAGCGACTACGAGCAGTACTTC. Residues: CATHGTSDYEQYF. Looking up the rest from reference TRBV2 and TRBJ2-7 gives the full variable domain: EPEVTQTPSHQVTQMGQEVILRCVPISNHLYFYWYRQILGQKVEFLVSFYNNEISEKSEIFDDQFSVERPDGSNFTLKIRSTKLEDSAMYFCATHGTSDYEQYFGPGTRLTVT.

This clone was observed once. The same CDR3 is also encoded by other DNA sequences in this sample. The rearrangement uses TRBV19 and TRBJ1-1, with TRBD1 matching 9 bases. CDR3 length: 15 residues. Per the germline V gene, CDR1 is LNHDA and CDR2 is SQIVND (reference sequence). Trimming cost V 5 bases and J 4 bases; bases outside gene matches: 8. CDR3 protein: CASSASGTGFTEAFF. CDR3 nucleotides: TGTGCCAGTAGTGCCTCTGGGACAGGGTTCACTGAAGCTTTCTTT.

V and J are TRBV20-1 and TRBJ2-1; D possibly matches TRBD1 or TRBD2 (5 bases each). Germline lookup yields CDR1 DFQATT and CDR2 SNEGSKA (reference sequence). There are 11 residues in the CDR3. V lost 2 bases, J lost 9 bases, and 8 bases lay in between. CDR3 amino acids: CSARRDPEQFF. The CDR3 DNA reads TGCAGTGCTAGAAGGGACCCTGAGCAGTTCTTC.

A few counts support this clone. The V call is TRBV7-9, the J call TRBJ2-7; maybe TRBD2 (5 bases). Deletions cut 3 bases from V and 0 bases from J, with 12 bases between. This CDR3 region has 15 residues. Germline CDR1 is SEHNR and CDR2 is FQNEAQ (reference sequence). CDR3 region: CASSLFVGGSYEQYF. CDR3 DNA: TGTGCCAGCAGCTTGTTTGTCGGAGGCTCCTACGAGCAGTACTTC.

This CDR3 is CASRPGRDNYGYTF. CDR3 nucleotides: TGTGCCAGCAGACCCGGGAGGGATAACTATGGCTACACCTTC. The V gene is TRBV27, the J gene TRBJ1-2; no firm D call. V shed 6 bases and J shed 1 base, with 12 bases lying between them. The CDR3 contains 14 residues. Per germline, CDR1 MNHEY and CDR2 SMNVEV (reference sequence).

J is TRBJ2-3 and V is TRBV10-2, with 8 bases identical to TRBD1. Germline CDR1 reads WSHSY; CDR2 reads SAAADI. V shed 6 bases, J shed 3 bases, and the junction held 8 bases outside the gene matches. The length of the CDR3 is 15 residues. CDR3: CASSGLQGATDTQYF. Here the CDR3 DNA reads TGCGCCAGCAGCGGCCTGCAGGGGGCGACAGATACGCAGTATTTT.

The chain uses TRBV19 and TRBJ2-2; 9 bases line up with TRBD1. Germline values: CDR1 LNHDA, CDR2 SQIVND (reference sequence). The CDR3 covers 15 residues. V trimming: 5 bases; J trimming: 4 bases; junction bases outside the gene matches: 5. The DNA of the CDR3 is TGTGCCAGTAGTTGGGTGACAGGGGGCACCGGGGAGCTGTTTTTT. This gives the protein CASSWVTGGTGELFF.

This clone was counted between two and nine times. The CDR3 sequence is CATSLAGSYNEQFF. CDR3 coding DNA: TGTGCCACTTCTCTAGCGGGGAGCTACAATGAGCAGTTCTTC. The chain couples TRBV27 to TRBJ2-1; 9 bases line up with TRBD2. Germline values: CDR1 MNHEY, CDR2 SMNVEV (reference sequence). The ends lost 10 bases at V and 3 bases at J; junction bases unmatched: 7. The length of the CDR3 is 14 residues.

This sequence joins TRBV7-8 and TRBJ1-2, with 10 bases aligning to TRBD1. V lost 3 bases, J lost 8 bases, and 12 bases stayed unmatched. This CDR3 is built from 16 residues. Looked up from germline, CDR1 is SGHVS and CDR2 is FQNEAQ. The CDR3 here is CASSFTGTGELGGYTF. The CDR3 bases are TGTGCCAGCAGCTTTACCGGGACAGGGGAATTAGGAGGCTACACCTTC.